These 27 T cell receptor beta chains originate from one sample sequenced in a study of blood T cell repertoires in COVID-19. Sequencing used immunoSEQ multiplex PCR; TCRdb keeps in-frame clones, though not all of them. Here the sample spans about 80,000 clones, roughly 76% being singletons. Sequencing used peripheral blood. The receptors here all came from a man aged 65-85 years with active or convalescent COVID-19.

This chain joins TRBV5-4 and TRBJ1-1, with TRBD1 identical over 7 bases. The CDR3 sequence is 14 residues long. Germline CDR1 SGHNT, CDR2 YYREEE (reference sequence). Trimming took 1 base from V and 5 from J; bases not matched to a gene: 5. In nucleotides, the CDR3 is TGTGCCAGCAGCTTGAGTCAGGGGGGAACTGAAGCTTTCTTT. As protein: CASSLSQGGTEAFF.

J is TRBJ2-2 and V is TRBV2; weak D call: TRBD2 (6 bases). Germline CDR1 reads SNHLY; CDR2 reads FYNNEI. Between the trimmed V and J ends, which lost 6 bases and 3 bases, there was a span of 11 bases. The CDR3 contains 14 residues. The CDR3 sequence: CASRRGDYTGELFF. CDR3 bases: TGTGCCAGCAGGAGAGGGGACTACACCGGGGAGCTGTTTTTT.

The rearrangement joins TRBV5-6 to TRBJ1-3; the D is unclear. The CDR3 is made up of 14 amino acids. Trimming left V 8 bases short and J 0 bases short, with 12 bases between. From germline, CDR1 is SGHDT and CDR2 YYEEEE. The chain's CDR3 is CASRGGSSGNTIYF. The CDR3 DNA is TGTGCCAGTCGCGGAGGGAGCTCTGGAAACACCATATATTTT.

The chain carries TRBV28 and TRBJ1-2; the match to TRBD1 covers 7 bases. Trimming took 10 bases from V and 3 from J; bases not matched to a gene: 5. Germline loops: CDR1 MDHEN, CDR2 SYDVKM. This CDR3 is built from 12 residues. CDR3 DNA sequence: TGTGCCACCTCCACAGGGGACTATGGCTACACCTTC. Protein sequence: CATSTGDYGYTF.

This clone was counted only a few times. The rearrangement joins TRBV19 to TRBJ1-5; possible D gene TRBD1, 5 bases. CDR3 size: 14 residues. Germline assignment: CDR1 LNHDA and CDR2 SQIVND (reference sequence). With 4 bases removed from V and 2 bases from J, the gap between germline ends came to 9 bases. Written as DNA, the CDR3 is TGTGCCAGTAGTAGGGGGGGAGGCAATCAGCCCCAGCATTTT. Translation: CASSRGGGNQPQHF.

The rearrangement uses TRBV5-1 and TRBJ2-3; weak D call: TRBD2 (7 bases). The V end lost 3 bases, the J end lost 0 bases, and 17 bases lay between the germline ends. Germline V gene data show CDR1 as SGHRS and CDR2 as YFSETQ. CDR3 length equals 17 residues. CDR3 region: CASSSSLGGASTDTQYF. The CDR3 region has the DNA TGCGCCAGCAGCTCCAGTCTGGGGGGGGCTAGCACAGATACGCAGTATTTT.

The CDR3 spells CASSVQGAGDTEAFF. CDR3 nucleotides: TGCGCCAGCAGCGTACAGGGGGCGGGGGACACTGAAGCTTTCTTT. This rearrangement joins TRBV5-1 to TRBJ1-1, with 9 bases that match TRBD1. V dropped 4 bases and J dropped 3; count of bases not matched to a gene: 7. CDR3 size: 15 residues. Germline CDR1 and CDR2: SGHRS and YFSETQ.

The chain combines TRBV19 with TRBJ1-1, with D perhaps TRBD1 (6 bases). CDR1 LNHDA and CDR2 SQIVND come from the germline V gene (reference sequence). The length of the CDR3 is 13 residues. Between the trimmed V and J ends, which lost 5 bases and 1 base, there was a span of 8 bases. CDR3 sequence: CASSLGANTEAFF. The CDR3 DNA sequence: TGTGCCAGTAGTCTGGGGGCGAACACTGAAGCTTTCTTT.

The rearrangement joins TRBV18 to TRBJ2-2; the match to TRBD2 covers 9 bases. The ends lost 6 bases at V and 2 bases at J; junction bases unmatched: 4. CDR1 is KGHSH, CDR2 LQKENI, per germline. This CDR3 comprises 15 residues. The chain's CDR3 is CASSLTSGNTGELFF. The CDR3 coding sequence is TGTGCCAGCTCGCTGACTAGCGGAAACACCGGGGAGCTGTTTTTT.

The CDR3 sequence: CASSLETGEKLFF. CDR3 coding DNA: TGTGCCAGCAGCTTGGAGACAGGGGAAAAACTGTTTTTT. The V gene is TRBV5-8, the J gene TRBJ1-4, with 7 bases matching TRBD1. The germline V gene has CDR1 SGHTS and CDR2 YDEGEE. Unmatched junction bases numbered 1, after V lost 0 bases and J lost 8 bases. The CDR3 runs to 13 residues.

This chain uses TRBV6-5 with TRBJ2-1, with 7 nucleotides matching TRBD1. The V and J ends lost 6 bases and 6 bases, in that order; junction bases with no gene match: 5. There are 13 residues in the CDR3. CDR1 and CDR2 (germline): MNHEY, SVGAGI. CDR3 in amino acids: CASRWAGGNEQFF. The DNA of the CDR3 is TGTGCCAGCAGATGGGCAGGGGGCAATGAGCAGTTCTTC.

The V gene is TRBV28, the J gene TRBJ1-1, with a possible D match to TRBD1 (6 bases). Trimming cost V 2 bases and J 1 base, with 11 bases left between them. The CDR3 sequence is 15 residues long. Per germline, CDR1 MDHEN and CDR2 SYDVKM. The CDR3 sequence: CASSLVNRANTEAFF. Here the CDR3 DNA reads TGTGCCAGCAGTTTAGTGAACAGGGCGAACACTGAAGCTTTCTTT.

The rearrangement uses TRBV5-4 and TRBJ2-7; D is uncertain. This CDR3 comprises 14 residues. Trimming took off 4 bases at V and 5 bases at J, with 16 bases between the two ends. CDR1 is SGHNT and CDR2 is YYREEE in the germline V gene (reference sequence). The CDR3 sequence is CASSAPGRSDEQYF. CDR3 bases: TGTGCCAGCAGCGCACCGGGTCGAAGTGACGAGCAGTACTTC.

V and J are TRBV10-3 and TRBJ1-1; D call uncertain. Trimming stripped 2 bases from V and 2 bases from J, with 6 bases between. The V gene's germline CDR1 is ENHRY and CDR2 SYGVKD. The CDR3 has 13 amino acids. Written as DNA, the CDR3 is TGTGCCATCAGTGAGGGTAGAAACACTGAAGCTTTCTTT. Its translation is CAISEGRNTEAFF.

The CDR3 bases are TGTGCCAGCACGATAGCGGGGTGGTCCTACGAGCAGTACTTC. It specifies CASTIAGWSYEQYF. The rearrangement links TRBV2 to TRBJ2-7, with 8 bases aligning to TRBD2. The CDR3 consists of 14 residues. From germline, CDR1 is SNHLY and CDR2 FYNNEI. V shed 7 bases and J 1 base; nucleotides not matched to a gene: 6.

The rearrangement joins TRBV6-4 to TRBJ1-4; D might be TRBD1 (5 bases). The CDR3 is made up of 17 amino acids. Between the trimmed V and J ends, which lost 8 bases and 4 bases, there was a span of 23 bases. CDR1 MRHNA and CDR2 SNTAGT come from the germline V gene. The CDR3 here is CASFEKGGKGVNEKLFF. CDR3 DNA: TGTGCCAGCTTCGAAAAGGGAGGGAAAGGGGTTAATGAAAAACTGTTTTTT.

This clone was detected a few times. The genes are TRBV7-6 and TRBJ1-6; TRBD1 matches 8 bases. The CDR3 extends over 15 amino acids. V shed 5 bases and J 8 bases; nucleotides not matched to a gene: 8. Germline V lookup: CDR1 SGHVS, CDR2 FNYEAQ. The CDR3 is CASSPRSGGDSPLHF. In DNA form, the CDR3 reads TGTGCCAGCAGCCCTAGATCAGGGGGCGATTCACCCCTCCACTTT.

The genes are TRBV30 and TRBJ1-2; D is unresolved. V was cut by 7 bases and J by 8 bases, with 17 bases left in between. In germline, CDR1 is GTSNPN, CDR2 SVGIG (reference sequence). There are 12 residues in the CDR3. The CDR3 DNA reads as TGTGCCTTTCTCTTGGGTAGAGGAGGCTACACCTTC. It is translated as CAFLLGRGGYTF.

The chain has TRBV11-3 and TRBJ2-7; no clear D gene. This CDR3 comprises 13 residues. V lost 2 bases to trimming and J lost 2 bases, with 7 bases between them. Per germline, CDR1 SGHNT and CDR2 YENEEA. In nucleotides, the CDR3 is TGTGCCAGCAGCTTAAACCGGGCCTACGAGCAGTACTTC. It translates to CASSLNRAYEQYF.

The rearrangement uses TRBV6-5 and TRBJ2-7, with D tentatively TRBD2 (7 bases). V was cut by 6 bases and J by 0 bases, with 12 bases left in between. There are 14 residues in the CDR3. The germline V gene encodes CDR1 MNHEY and CDR2 SVGAGI. CDR3 region: CASRRGASSYEQYF. In nucleotides, the CDR3 is TGTGCCAGCAGACGGGGGGCCAGCTCCTACGAGCAGTACTTC.

The chain links TRBV7-9 to TRBJ2-3; D might be TRBD1 (6 bases). The CDR3 contains 15 residues. V was cut by 0 bases and J by 10 bases, with 17 bases left in between. CDR1 is SEHNR, CDR2 FQNEAQ, per germline (reference sequence). CDR3 sequence reads: CASSLAFVGGHPQYF. For the CDR3, the DNA is TGTGCCAGCAGCTTAGCTTTTGTAGGGGGACATCCGCAGTATTTT.

Remarks on this clone: Other DNA sequences within the sample encode an identical CDR3. This chain joins TRBV6-5 and TRBJ1-2; 7 bases agree with TRBD1. CDR1 and CDR2 (germline): MNHEY, SVGAGI. V shed 0 bases and J 2 bases; nucleotides not matched to a gene: 0. CDR3 size: 14 residues. The CDR3 sequence: CASSYSGQNYGYTF. The CDR3 DNA is TGTGCCAGCAGTTACTCGGGACAGAACTATGGCTACACCTTC.

The chain links TRBV4-1 to TRBJ1-2; 8 nucleotides agree with TRBD1. Unmatched junction bases numbered 15, after V lost 4 bases and J lost 5 bases. Germline CDR1 MGHRA, CDR2 YSYEKL. This CDR3 comprises 17 residues. CDR3 loop: CASSPTPGQGIGYGYTF. For the CDR3, the DNA is TGCGCCAGCAGCCCTACCCCCGGACAGGGAATAGGGTATGGCTACACCTTC.

The CDR3 nucleotides are TGTGCCAGAGTAGCGGGAGGGGTCGAGCAGTTCTTC. This translates into CARVAGGVEQFF. This chain joins TRBV5-3 and TRBJ2-1, with 11 bases that match TRBD2. TRBV5-3 is an ORF, with its function uncertain. This CDR3 region has 12 residues. V shed 7 bases and J 10 bases; nucleotides not matched to a gene: 4.

The chain joins TRBV7-9 to TRBJ1-6, with 7 bases aligning to TRBD1. CDR3 length equals 13 residues. With V trimmed by 4 bases and J by 14 bases, 8 bases remained unmatched. Germline V gene sequence: CDR1 SEHNR, CDR2 FQNEAQ (reference sequence). The CDR3 DNA reads TGTGCCAGCAGCTACCGGGACAGCAGGACCCTCCACTTT. Translated: CASSYRDSRTLHF. Variable domain in full (rest from reference TRBV7-9 and TRBJ1-6): DTGVSQNPRHKITKRGQNVTFRCDPISEHNRLYWYRQTLGQGPEFLTYFQNEAQLEKSRLLSDRFSAERPKGSFSTLEIQRTEQGDSAMYLCASSYRDSRTLHFGNGTRLTVT.

The gene calls are TRBV2 and TRBJ1-6; no reliable D call. Germline CDR1 reads SNHLY; CDR2 reads FYNNEI. The V end lost 8 bases, the J end lost 0 bases, and 11 bases lay between the germline ends. The CDR3 runs 15 residues. The CDR3 sequence is CASSELGSYNSPLHF. The CDR3 region has the DNA TGTGCCAGCTCGGAGCTGGGCTCCTATAATTCACCCCTCCACTTT.

The V gene is TRBV10-2, the J gene TRBJ1-2; D not certain. This CDR3 is built from 13 residues. Per the germline V gene, CDR1 is WSHSY and CDR2 is SAAADI. V was cut by 7 bases and J by 6 bases, with 15 bases left in between. The CDR3 DNA reads as TGCGCCAGCACGATAGCAGGCGGGGATGGCTACACCTTC. Residues: CASTIAGGDGYTF.